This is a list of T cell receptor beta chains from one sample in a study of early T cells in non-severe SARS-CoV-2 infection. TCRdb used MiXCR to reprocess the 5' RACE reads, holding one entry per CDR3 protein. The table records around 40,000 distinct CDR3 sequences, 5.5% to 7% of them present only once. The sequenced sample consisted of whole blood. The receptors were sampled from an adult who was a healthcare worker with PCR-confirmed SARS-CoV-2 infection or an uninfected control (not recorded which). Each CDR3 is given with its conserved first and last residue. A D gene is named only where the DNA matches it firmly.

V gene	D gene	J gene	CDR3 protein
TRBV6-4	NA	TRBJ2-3	CASSDGQPTDTQYF
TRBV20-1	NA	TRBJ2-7	CSAPNLRGGSVSSYEQYF
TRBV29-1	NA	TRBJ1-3	CSVDRGRGNTIYF
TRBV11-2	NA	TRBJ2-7	CASSWIQGSEYEQYF
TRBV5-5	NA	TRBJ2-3	CASSVDGGAHIYTQYF
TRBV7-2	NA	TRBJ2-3	CASSSYHPWYTQYF
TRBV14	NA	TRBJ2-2	CASSLQHTGELFF
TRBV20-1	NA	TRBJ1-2	CTTPGGANGYTF
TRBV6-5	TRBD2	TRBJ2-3	CASTLGTSGDTQYF
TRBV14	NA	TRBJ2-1	CASSHMDEQFF
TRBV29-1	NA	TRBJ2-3	CSAGRVAGADTQYF
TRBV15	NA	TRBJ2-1	CATSRDLAYNEQFF
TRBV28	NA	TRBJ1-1	CASSTHIPPGRTEAFF
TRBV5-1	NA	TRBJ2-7	CASSDAARLYEQYF
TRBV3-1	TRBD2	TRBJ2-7	CASSQSAGSSYEQYF
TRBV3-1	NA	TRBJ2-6	CASSQRWTSGANVLTF
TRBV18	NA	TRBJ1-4	CASSLTGTPREKLFF
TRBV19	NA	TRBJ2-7	CASSGGTAHEQYF
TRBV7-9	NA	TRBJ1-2	CASSPDWTSLGGYTF
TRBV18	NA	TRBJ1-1	CASSPLREFTNTEAFF
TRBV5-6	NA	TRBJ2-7	CAPWDSPYEQYF
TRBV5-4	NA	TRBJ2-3	CASSLSLGPGDTQYF
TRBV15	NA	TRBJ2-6	CATSRDAGANVLTF
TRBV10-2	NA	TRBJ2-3	CASSVGFWDTQYF
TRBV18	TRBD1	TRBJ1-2	CASSPPASARGPNYGYTF
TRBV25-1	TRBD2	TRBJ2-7	CASSEGTSGVTYEQYF
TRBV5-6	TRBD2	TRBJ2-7	CASSPPPGLADYEQYF
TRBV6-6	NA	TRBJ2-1	CASSELGALYNEQFF